The 25 T cell receptor beta chains below all came from one sample that was sequenced in a study of cytomegalovirus exposure and HLA in healthy donors (dated by TCRdb to between 2016 and 2019). The library was built by means of the immunoSEQ multiplex PCR assay. For the multiplex PCR, a mixture combining 60 forward primers for TCR Vbeta segments and 13 reverse primers for TCR Jbeta segments was used. In TCRdb, the immuneACCESS table is reduced to in-frame sequences with V and J assigned. These tables do not hold every clone; where another copy was compared, an unresolved V gene accounts for under half, and the others remain unexplained. The sample table holds tens of thousands of clones, of which around three quarters were seen once. The ten largest clones capture roughly 1.3% of the sample. Sequencing was carried out using PBMCs. These receptors came from a male donor in good health and CMV-seronegative.

This chain uses TRBV11-2 with TRBJ1-2; tentatively, D is TRBD1 (5 bases). Germline lookup yields CDR1 SGHAT and CDR2 FQNNGV. The CDR3 is 12 amino acids. The V gene lost 1 base and the J gene lost 6 bases, with 6 bases spanning the gap. The CDR3: CASSLVTDGYTF. DNA for the CDR3: TGTGCCAGCAGCTTAGTGACAGATGGCTACACCTTC. Full variable domain (remainder filled in from reference TRBV11-2 and TRBJ1-2): EAGVAQSPRYKIIEKRQSVAFWCNPISGHATLYWYQQILGQGPKLLIQFQNNGVVDDSQLPKDRFSAERLKGVDSTLKIQPAKLEDSAVYLCASSLVTDGYTFGSGTRLTVV.

V is TRBV4-1 and J is TRBJ2-1; TRBD1 might be the D (6 bases). This CDR3 has 16 amino acids. Trimming shortened V by 5 bases and J by 7 bases, and 21 bases separated the two germline ends. Germline assignment: CDR1 MGHRA and CDR2 YSYEKL. This chain's CDR3 is CASSSYGGESPNEQFF. The CDR3 nucleotides are TGCGCCAGCAGCTCCTATGGGGGCGAATCCCCTAATGAGCAGTTCTTC.

The DNA for the CDR3 is TGTGCCAGCAGCTTACAGGGCCCGAACACTGAAGCTTTCTTT. Translation: CASSLQGPNTEAFF. The genes are TRBV7-2 and TRBJ1-1; TRBD1 is a possible D gene (5 bases). Germline V gives CDR1 SGHTA, CDR2 FQGNSA. Trimming took 2 bases from V and 1 from J, leaving 8 bases between them. The CDR3 totals 14 residues.

This clone was counted a few times. The V and J genes are TRBV28 and TRBJ1-1; 7 nucleotides agree with TRBD1. Trimming took 2 bases from V and 0 from J; bases not matched to a gene: 0. Germline lookup yields CDR1 MDHEN and CDR2 SYDVKM. CDR3 length: 14 residues. This CDR3 reads CASSLGTVNTEAFF. CDR3 bases: TGTGCCAGCAGTTTAGGGACAGTGAACACTGAAGCTTTCTTT.

J is TRBJ2-5 and V is TRBV9, with D tentatively TRBD1 (5 bases). Germline lookup yields CDR1 SGDLS and CDR2 YYNGEE. Trimming removed 2 bases from V and 5 bases from J, with 13 bases in between. The CDR3 extends over 14 amino acids. The CDR3, as DNA: TGTGCCAGCAGCGTGGGGCAAGCAGGCGAGACCCAGTACTTC. It is translated as CASSVGQAGETQYF.

This rearrangement joins TRBV5-1 to TRBJ2-3; possible D gene TRBD1, 5 bases. V lost 2 bases and J lost 0, with 10 bases in between. Germline loops: CDR1 SGHRS, CDR2 YFSETQ. The CDR3 extends over 15 amino acids. The chain's CDR3 is CASSFQGTSTDTQYF. CDR3 nucleotides: TGCGCCAGCAGCTTCCAGGGAACTAGCACAGATACGCAGTATTTT. Full variable domain (outside the CDR3, taken from reference TRBV5-1 and TRBJ2-3): KAGVTQTPRYLIKTRGQQVTLSCSPISGHRSVSWYQQTPGQGLQFLFEYFSETQRNKGNFPGRFSGRQFSNSRSEMNVSTLELGDSALYLCASSFQGTSTDTQYFGPGTRLTVL.

The rearrangement joins TRBV6-1 to TRBJ1-5, with a possible D match to TRBD1 (6 bases). The CDR3 totals 12 residues. Trimming left V 3 bases short and J 15 bases short, with 15 bases between. Looked up from germline, CDR1 is MNHNS and CDR2 is SASEGT. The CDR3: CASSEKGRGWHF. The CDR3 DNA sequence: TGTGCCAGCAGTGAGAAGGGCAGGGGCTGGCATTTT.

The chain carries TRBV27 and TRBJ1-1, with D possibly TRBD1 on 6 matching bases. This CDR3 spans 15 amino acids. Germline loops: CDR1 MNHEY, CDR2 SMNVEV (reference sequence). V lost 5 bases to trimming and J lost 0 bases, with 13 bases between them. The CDR3 is CASSPTGKMNTEAFF. CDR3 in DNA: TGTGCCAGCAGTCCGACAGGAAAGATGAACACTGAAGCTTTCTTT.

The chain is built from TRBV6-5 and TRBJ1-1; 7 bases are a match to TRBD1. The CDR3 covers 15 residues. Per germline, CDR1 MNHEY and CDR2 SVGAGI. V lost 4 bases to trimming and J lost 6 bases; unmatched junction nucleotides: 11. DNA of the CDR3: TGTGCCAGCAGTTCAATGGGACAGTCGTATGCTGAAGCTTTCTTT. Its protein product is CASSSMGQSYAEAFF.

CDR3 nucleotides: TGTGCCAGCAGCTTTTCAGGGGCGGCAAACACTGAAGCTTTCTTT. Encoded protein: CASSFSGAANTEAFF. This chain connects TRBV5-4 to TRBJ1-1, with D possibly matching TRBD1 (6 bases). The CDR3 has 15 residues. The V gene's germline CDR1 is SGHNT and CDR2 YYREEE (reference sequence). The V end lost 2 bases, the J end lost 2 bases, and 13 bases lay between the germline ends.

This sequence joins TRBV28 and TRBJ2-7; TRBD1 aligns across 8 bases. The length of the CDR3 is 16 residues. Germline loops: CDR1 MDHEN, CDR2 SYDVKM. Losses at the gene ends were 7 bases for V and 0 bases for J; bases not matched to a gene: 11. CDR3 nucleotides: TGTGCCAGCATCGCCCAAAACAGGGGGGTCTCCTACGAGCAGTACTTC. This encodes CASIAQNRGVSYEQYF.

The V call is TRBV6-5, the J call TRBJ1-4, with 9 bases identical to TRBD1. There are 15 residues in the CDR3. The J segment lost 7 bases and the V segment lost 10 bases, leaving 13 bases of the junction unmatched. CDR1 and CDR2 (germline): MNHEY, SVGAGI. CDR3 DNA: TGTGCCACCTCCCCTGGGGACAGGGCTTTTGAAAAACTGTTTTTT. Translated: CATSPGDRAFEKLFF.

V gene TRBV13 combines with J gene TRBJ1-1, with D possibly TRBD1 on 5 matching bases. Trimming took off 1 base at V and 4 bases at J, with 10 bases between the two ends. The germline CDR1 and CDR2 sequences are PRHDT and FYEKMQ (reference sequence). CDR3 size: 14 residues. The CDR3 protein is CASSLESGVTEAFF. The CDR3 region has the DNA TGTGCCAGCAGCTTAGAGTCGGGGGTCACTGAAGCTTTCTTT. Using reference TRBV13 and TRBJ1-1 for the parts outside the CDR3, the full variable domain is AAGVIQSPRHLIKEKRETATLKCYPIPRHDTVYWYQQGPGQDPQFLISFYEKMQSDKGSIPDRFSAQQFSDYHSELNMSSLELGDSALYFCASSLESGVTEAFFGQGTRLTVV.

The CDR3 nucleotides read TGTGCCAGCAGCCCAGGGGTAGGGTGGGAGCTGTTTTTT. It codes for CASSPGVGWELFF. The genes are TRBV7-2 and TRBJ2-2, with D possibly being TRBD1 (6 bases). Between the trimmed V and J ends, which lost 5 bases and 9 bases, there was a span of 13 bases. There are 13 residues in the CDR3. Germline CDR1 reads SGHTA; CDR2 reads FQGNSA.

V usage is TRBV27 and J usage is TRBJ2-3; 13 bases agree with TRBD2. The CDR3 length is 19 residues. Germline trimming cut 3 bases from V and 4 bases from J; bases unmatched to any gene: 13. Per the germline V gene, CDR1 is MNHEY and CDR2 is SMNVEV (reference sequence). CDR3 DNA: TGTGCCAGCAGTTTCACACCCGGGACTAGCGGGGTAAGAGCAGATACGCAGTATTTT. It codes for CASSFTPGTSGVRADTQYF.

The chain carries TRBV7-9 and TRBJ1-2, with 11 bases lining up with TRBD1. The CDR3 length is 14 residues. The V gene's germline CDR1 is SEHNR and CDR2 FQNEAQ (reference sequence). The V and J ends lost 5 bases and 4 bases, in that order; junction bases with no gene match: 3. This CDR3 reads CASSRTGGAYGYTF. Written as DNA, the CDR3 is TGTGCCAGCAGCCGGACAGGGGGCGCCTATGGCTACACCTTC.

The chain uses TRBV6-5 and TRBJ1-1, with D possibly TRBD1 on 5 matching bases. Trimming removed 5 bases at V and 4 bases at J, with 14 bases between. Germline V CDR1 and CDR2: MNHEY, SVGAGI. The CDR3 runs to 14 residues. CDR3 protein: CASSEPGYGTEAFF. As DNA, the CDR3 is TGTGCCAGCAGTGAACCAGGGTACGGCACTGAAGCTTTCTTT.

CDR3 nucleotide sequence: TGTGCCAGCAGCTTAGCTAGCGGAGATGGGGAGCAGTTCTTC. Translated: CASSLASGDGEQFF. The chain carries TRBV7-6 and TRBJ2-1, with D tentatively TRBD2 (6 bases). V lost 0 bases and J lost 10, with 13 bases in between. CDR3 size: 14 residues. Germline V gene data show CDR1 as SGHVS and CDR2 as FNYEAQ. The whole variable domain, filled in from reference TRBV7-6 and TRBJ2-1, reads GAGVSQSPRYKVTKRGQDVALRCDPISGHVSLYWYRQALGQGPEFLTYFNYEAQQDKSGLPNDRFSAERPEGSISTLTIQRTEQRDSAMYRCASSLASGDGEQFFGPGTRLTVL.

The chain uses TRBV28 and TRBJ1-1, with 9 positions matching TRBD1. The CDR3 is 14 amino acids. Germline V lookup: CDR1 MDHEN, CDR2 SYDVKM. With 6 bases clipped from V and 5 bases from J, the junction kept 7 bases outside the gene matches. The CDR3 region has the DNA TGTGCCAGCAGCCCAACAGGGGGCTGGACTGAAGCTTTCTTT. This codes for CASSPTGGWTEAFF.

This chain uses TRBV28 with TRBJ1-5, with 9 bases fitting TRBD1. In germline, CDR1 is MDHEN, CDR2 SYDVKM. V trimming: 4 bases; J trimming: 4 bases; junction bases outside the gene matches: 2. The CDR3 totals 14 residues. The CDR3 DNA follows: TGTGCCAGCAGTTCGGGACAGGGTAATCAGCCCCAGCATTTT. Translating it yields CASSSGQGNQPQHF.

This rearrangement joins TRBV7-2 to TRBJ2-3, with D perhaps TRBD1 (6 bases). The germline V gene encodes CDR1 SGHTA and CDR2 FQGNSA. The CDR3 totals 16 residues. Deletions cut 3 bases from V and 0 bases from J, with 13 bases between. In nucleotides, the CDR3 is TGTGCCAGCAGCTTGCGCAGGGGAATTAGCACAGATACGCAGTATTTT. Residues: CASSLRRGISTDTQYF.

The chain recombines TRBV5-1 with TRBJ2-7, with no clear D. V lost 2 bases to trimming and J lost 4 bases, with 13 bases between them. The CDR3 sequence is 14 residues long. Germline-derived CDR1 and CDR2 are SGHRS and YFSETQ. This CDR3 is CASSFSVGLYEQYF. The CDR3 DNA is TGCGCCAGCAGCTTCAGCGTTGGTTTGTACGAGCAGTACTTC.

This chain uses TRBV28 with TRBJ2-5; TRBD1 agrees at 7 bases. The CDR3 loop spans 15 amino acids. CDR1 and CDR2 (germline): MDHEN, SYDVKM. The J segment lost 2 bases and the V segment lost 8 bases, leaving 11 bases of the junction unmatched. CDR3 nucleotides: TGTGCCAGCTGGCGAGAGGGGGCGCGACAAGAGACCCAGTACTTC. Translation: CASWREGARQETQYF.

V is TRBV7-9 and J is TRBJ2-5, with 10 bases matching TRBD1. The CDR3 has 15 residues. V shed 4 bases and J 1 base; nucleotides not matched to a gene: 3. Germline CDR1 reads SEHNR; CDR2 reads FQNEAQ (reference sequence). CDR3 DNA sequence: TGTGCCAGCAGCTCCCGGACAGGGGGCCAAGAGACCCAGTACTTC. Translated: CASSSRTGGQETQYF.

This clone appeared once. The J gene is TRBJ2-3, the V gene TRBV4-3; 13 bases map to TRBD2. With V trimmed by 0 bases and J by 0 bases, 12 bases remained unmatched. This CDR3 is 21 amino acids long. Germline CDR1 reads LGHNA; CDR2 reads YSLEER. CDR3 protein: CASSQDYGLAGVRFSTDTQYF. The CDR3, as DNA: TGCGCCAGCAGCCAAGATTACGGACTAGCGGGAGTGAGGTTTAGCACAGATACGCAGTATTTT.